Presented here are 15 T cell receptor beta chains from one specimen sequenced in a study of cytomegalovirus exposure and HLA in healthy donors (dated by TCRdb to the late 2010s). Receptor amplification or capture employed the immunoSEQ multiplex PCR assay. The multiplex PCR relied on a mix of 60 forward primers for TCR Vbeta segments and 13 reverse primers for TCR Jbeta segments. TCRdb provides this immuneACCESS table in a form limited to in-frame rearrangements. Some clones are lacking; in checked studies, under half of them reflect an unresolved V gene, and why the rest are absent is not known. Here the sample has 100,000 to 120,000 clones; around 85% occur a single time. Approximately 5.6% of the sample is in the top ten clones. Material: PBMCs. The source is a man younger than 40 in good health and CMV-seropositive.

This clone occurred once. This sequence joins TRBV7-2 and TRBJ2-3; TRBD2 agrees at 8 bases. The length of the CDR3 is 19 residues. Germline values: CDR1 SGHTA, CDR2 FQGNSA. V was clipped by 7 bases and J by 1 base; unmatched bases: 19. CDR3 sequence reads: CASNLHQSYGGAGTDTQYF. The CDR3 nucleotides are TGTGCCAGCAACCTTCATCAGTCCTACGGGGGGGCTGGCACAGATACGCAGTATTTT.

The chain employs TRBV25-1 and TRBJ2-2; 11 positions agree with TRBD2. CDR1 and CDR2 (germline): MGHDK, SYGVNS. The CDR3 sequence is 16 residues long. The V and J ends lost 4 bases and 4 bases, in that order; junction bases with no gene match: 5. CDR3 sequence (DNA): TGTGCCAGCAGTGGCATTACTAGCGGGAGCACCGGGGAGCTGTTTTTT. Translation: CASSGITSGSTGELFF.

There are a few counts of this clone. The chain employs TRBV28 and TRBJ2-5; TRBD1 is a possible D gene (6 bases). This CDR3 is 15 amino acids long. V was clipped by 4 bases and J by 1 base, with 13 bases between them. Germline CDR1 is MDHEN and CDR2 is SYDVKM. The DNA for the CDR3 is TGTGCCAGCAGTTACCAGCAGGGGTTCCAAGAGACCCAGTACTTC. It is translated as CASSYQQGFQETQYF.

The V and J genes are TRBV4-1 and TRBJ1-4; D ambiguous. Germline loops: CDR1 MGHRA, CDR2 YSYEKL. Trimming removed 1 base at V and 4 bases at J, with 13 bases between. This CDR3 is 16 amino acids long. Written as DNA, the CDR3 is TGCGCCAGCAGCCAAGGGGTCGGACTGAGTAATGAAAAACTGTTTTTT. Protein: CASSQGVGLSNEKLFF.

V and J are TRBV7-2 and TRBJ2-5; no definite D call. Germline V lookup: CDR1 SGHTA, CDR2 FQGNSA. The CDR3 sequence is 17 residues long. Trimming shortened V by 0 bases and J by 5 bases, and 19 bases separated the two germline ends. The DNA for the CDR3 is TGTGCCAGCAGCTTAGCGGTGTTGAGCGCGGAGCTTGAGACCCAGTACTTC. Its translation is CASSLAVLSAELETQYF.

The chain has TRBV4-2 and TRBJ2-4, with TRBD2 matching over 12 bases. Germline V gives CDR1 LGHNA, CDR2 YNFKEQ. The CDR3 is 15 residues long. After removal of 7 bases from V and 7 bases from J, the junction contained 8 bases not matched to a gene. The CDR3 DNA reads TGTGCCAGCAACCATGATACTAGCGGGGGGAACATTCAGTACTTC. It encodes CASNHDTSGGNIQYF.

This chain links TRBV11-2 with TRBJ1-2; 9 nucleotides match TRBD1. This CDR3 spans 14 amino acids. V was pared by 4 bases and J by 12 bases, with 12 bases of the junction left unmatched. Germline assignment: CDR1 SGHAT and CDR2 FQNNGV. CDR3 in amino acids: CASSSDGQGRGNTF. The CDR3 DNA is TGTGCCAGCAGCTCCGACGGACAGGGGAGGGGGAACACCTTC.

This chain links TRBV5-5 with TRBJ2-7; TRBD2 aligns across 15 bases. V trimming: 4 bases; J trimming: 5 bases; junction bases outside the gene matches: 13. The CDR3 has 18 residues. The germline V gene encodes CDR1 SGHKS and CDR2 YYEKEE (reference sequence). DNA of the CDR3: TGTGCCAGCAGCCCGTTTCCAAAGGGACTAGCGGGGGGCGACGAGCAGTACTTC. Protein product: CASSPFPKGLAGGDEQYF.

The rearrangement uses TRBV30 and TRBJ1-1, with 12 positions matching TRBD1. CDR1 and CDR2 (germline): GTSNPN, SVGIG (reference sequence). The CDR3 covers 14 residues. After removal of 2 bases from V and 5 bases from J, the junction contained 3 bases not matched to a gene. The CDR3 protein is CAWSSGQGATEAFF. CDR3 nucleotides: TGTGCCTGGAGTTCGGGACAGGGGGCTACTGAAGCTTTCTTT. Full variable domain (outside the CDR3, taken from reference TRBV30 and TRBJ1-1): SQTIHQWPATLVQPVGSPLSLECTVEGTSNPNLYWYRQAAGRGLQLLFYSVGIGQISSEVPQNLSASRPQDRQFILSSKKLLLSDSGFYLCAWSSGQGATEAFFGQGTRLTVV.

V and J are TRBV4-2 and TRBJ1-2, with TRBD1 matching 10 bases. V shed 1 base, J shed 3 bases, and the junction held 20 bases outside the gene matches. The CDR3 is 21 residues long. Germline CDR1 LGHNA, CDR2 YNFKEQ. CDR3 nucleotides: TGTGCCAGCAGCCAAGGATCGGCCTGGCGGGACAGGGGAGGGTCTGACTATGGCTACACCTTC. Protein sequence: CASSQGSAWRDRGGSDYGYTF.

J is TRBJ2-2 and V is TRBV7-9, with 12 nucleotides matching TRBD2. After removal of 3 bases from V and 2 bases from J, the junction contained 7 bases not matched to a gene. Germline assignment: CDR1 SEHNR and CDR2 FQNEAQ (reference sequence). The CDR3 runs to 18 residues. The CDR3 loop is CASSFTTSGGTNTGELFF. The CDR3 DNA reads TGTGCCAGCAGCTTTACGACTAGCGGGGGAACCAACACCGGGGAGCTGTTTTTT.

The V and J genes are TRBV30 and TRBJ2-5, with TRBD1 identical over 7 bases. The junction had 7 bases not matched to a gene; V was cut back by 4 bases and J by 5 bases. The V gene's germline CDR1 is GTSNPN and CDR2 SVGIG (reference sequence). CDR3 size: 13 residues. The CDR3 DNA follows: TGTGCCTGGATCCAGACAGGGCGGGAGACCCAGTACTTC. Its protein is CAWIQTGRETQYF. Based on the CDR3 plus reference TRBV30 and TRBJ2-5, the full variable domain is SQTIHQWPATLVQPVGSPLSLECTVEGTSNPNLYWYRQAAGRGLQLLFYSVGIGQISSEVPQNLSASRPQDRQFILSSKKLLLSDSGFYLCAWIQTGRETQYFGPGTRLLVL.

V is TRBV5-5 and J is TRBJ1-6; no definite D call. V was shortened by 0 bases and J by 7 bases, with 11 bases between the two germline ends. This CDR3 comprises 15 residues. The germline CDR1 and CDR2 sequences are SGHKS and YYEKEE (reference sequence). Here the CDR3 DNA reads TGTGCCAGCAGCTTGGTTTGGCCCGAAAATTCACCCCTCCACTTT. Translation: CASSLVWPENSPLHF.

The genes are TRBV10-3 and TRBJ1-1; D unresolved. The germline V gene has CDR1 ENHRY and CDR2 SYGVKD. The CDR3 runs to 13 residues. V lost 0 bases and J 12 bases, leaving 14 bases between the germline ends. The CDR3 sequence: CAISESRAEETFF. CDR3 sequence (DNA): TGTGCCATCAGTGAGTCGAGGGCGGAGGAGACTTTCTTT.

This clone has just a few counts. The chain uses TRBV4-1 and TRBJ1-2, with D uncertain. CDR3 length equals 15 residues. The germline V gene encodes CDR1 MGHRA and CDR2 YSYEKL. Trimming left V 0 bases short and J 4 bases short, with 12 bases between. CDR3 nucleotide sequence: TGCGCCAGCAGCCAAGATACGACGCCAGGCTATGGCTACACCTTC. It is translated as CASSQDTTPGYGYTF.